This T cell receptor beta chain was profiled in a study of molecular identifiers for immune sequencing clone quantification. The V end lost 11 bases, the J end lost 12 bases, and 20 bases lay between the germline ends. Germline CDR1 reads MNHEY; CDR2 reads SMNVEV (reference sequence). The CDR3 runs 13 residues. TCRdb independently ran MiXCR on the PCR reads; one entry per CDR3 protein. The sample lists hundreds of thousands of distinct CDR3 sequences, around 25% occurring once. This sequence was found in a human donor in good health. Some libraries in this study had Jurkat cell RNA spiked in. Sequences were obtained from naive CD8+ T cells from blood, with Jurkat cell RNA spiked in. Documented subset: FACS-sorted CD8+CD4-CCR7+CD45RA+ naive T cells. This chain joins TRBV27 and TRBJ1-6, with D perhaps TRBD1 (5 bases). CDR3 loop: CAALEGTVGPLHF. CDR3 sequence (DNA): TGTGCCGCCTTAGAGGGGACGGTTGGACCCCTCCACTTT.